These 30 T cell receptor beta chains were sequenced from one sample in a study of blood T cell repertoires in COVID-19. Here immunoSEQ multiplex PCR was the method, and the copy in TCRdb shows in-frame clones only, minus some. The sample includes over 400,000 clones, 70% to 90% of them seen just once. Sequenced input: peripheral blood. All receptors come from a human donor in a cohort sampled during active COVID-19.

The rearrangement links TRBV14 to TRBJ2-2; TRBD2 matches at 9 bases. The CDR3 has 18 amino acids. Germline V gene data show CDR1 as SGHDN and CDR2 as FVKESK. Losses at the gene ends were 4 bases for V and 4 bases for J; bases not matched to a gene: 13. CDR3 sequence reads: CASSRIGPGLAGTGELFF. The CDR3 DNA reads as TGTGCCAGCAGCCGTATCGGTCCGGGACTAGCTGGCACCGGGGAGCTGTTTTTT.

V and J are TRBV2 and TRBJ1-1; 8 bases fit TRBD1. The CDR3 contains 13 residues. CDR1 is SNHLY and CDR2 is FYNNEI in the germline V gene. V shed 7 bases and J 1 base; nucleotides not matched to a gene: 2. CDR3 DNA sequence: TGTGCCAGCACAGGACAGGGGAACACTGAAGCTTTCTTT. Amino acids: CASTGQGNTEAFF.

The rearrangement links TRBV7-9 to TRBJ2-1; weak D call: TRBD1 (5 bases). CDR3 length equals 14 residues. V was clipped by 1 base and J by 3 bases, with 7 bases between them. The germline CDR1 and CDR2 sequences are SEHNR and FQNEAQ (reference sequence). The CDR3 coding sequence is TGTGCCAGCAGCTTAGGACAGCTCTACAATGAGCAGTTCTTC. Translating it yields CASSLGQLYNEQFF.

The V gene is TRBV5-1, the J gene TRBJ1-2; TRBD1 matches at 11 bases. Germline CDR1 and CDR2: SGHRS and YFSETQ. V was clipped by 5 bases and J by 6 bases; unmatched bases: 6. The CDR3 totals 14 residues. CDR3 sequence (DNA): TGCGCCAGCAGTTCGGACAGGGGGCTGGATGGCTACACCTTC. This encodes CASSSDRGLDGYTF.

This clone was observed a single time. The CDR3 bases are TGTGCCACCAACGGGGGGCCAACTAATGAAAAACTGTTTTTT. Protein: CATNGGPTNEKLFF. The genes are TRBV6-5 and TRBJ1-4, with a tentative D call TRBD1 (6 bases). The CDR3 runs 14 residues. Germline CDR1 reads MNHEY; CDR2 reads SVGAGI. V was clipped by 10 bases and J by 0 bases, with 12 bases between them.

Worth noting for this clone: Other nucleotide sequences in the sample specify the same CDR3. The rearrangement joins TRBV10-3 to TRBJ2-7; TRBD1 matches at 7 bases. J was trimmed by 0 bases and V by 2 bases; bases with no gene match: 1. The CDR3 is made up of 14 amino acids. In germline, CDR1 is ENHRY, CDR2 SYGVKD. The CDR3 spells CAISEAGGSYEQYF. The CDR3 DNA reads TGTGCCATCAGTGAGGCAGGGGGCTCCTACGAGCAGTACTTC.

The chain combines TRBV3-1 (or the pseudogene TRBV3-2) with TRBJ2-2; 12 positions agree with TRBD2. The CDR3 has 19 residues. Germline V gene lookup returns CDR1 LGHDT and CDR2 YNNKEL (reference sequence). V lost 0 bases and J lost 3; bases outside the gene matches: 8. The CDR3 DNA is TGTGCCAGCAGCCAAGACGCGGCTAGCGGGAGGGCGTACACCGGGGAGCTGTTTTTT. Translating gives CASSQDAASGRAYTGELFF.

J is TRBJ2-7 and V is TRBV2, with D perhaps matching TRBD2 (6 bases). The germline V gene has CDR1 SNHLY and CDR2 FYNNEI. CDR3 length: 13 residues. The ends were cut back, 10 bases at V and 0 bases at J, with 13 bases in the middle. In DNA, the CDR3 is TGTGCCACCGCGGGACGGATCTCCTACGAGCAGTACTTC. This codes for CATAGRISYEQYF.

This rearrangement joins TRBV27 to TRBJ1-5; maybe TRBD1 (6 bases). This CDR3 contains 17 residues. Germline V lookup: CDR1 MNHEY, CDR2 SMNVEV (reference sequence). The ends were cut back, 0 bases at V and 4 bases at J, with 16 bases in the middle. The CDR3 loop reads CASSLSKVDSENQPQHF. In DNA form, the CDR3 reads TGTGCCAGCAGTTTATCGAAGGTGGACAGTGAAAATCAGCCCCAGCATTTT.

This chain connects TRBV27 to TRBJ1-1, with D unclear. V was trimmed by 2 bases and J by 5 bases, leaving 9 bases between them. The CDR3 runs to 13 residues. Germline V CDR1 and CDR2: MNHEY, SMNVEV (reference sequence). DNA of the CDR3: TGTGCCAGCAGTTTAAGCGATTGGACTGAAGCTTTCTTT. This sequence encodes CASSLSDWTEAFF.

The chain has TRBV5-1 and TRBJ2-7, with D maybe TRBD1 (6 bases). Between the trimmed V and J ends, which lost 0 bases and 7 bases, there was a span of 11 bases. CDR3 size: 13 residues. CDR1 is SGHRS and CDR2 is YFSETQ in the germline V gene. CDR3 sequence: CASSLAGVGEQYF. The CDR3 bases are TGCGCCAGCAGCTTGGCAGGGGTCGGGGAGCAGTACTTC. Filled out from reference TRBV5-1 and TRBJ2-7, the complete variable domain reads KAGVTQTPRYLIKTRGQQVTLSCSPISGHRSVSWYQQTPGQGLQFLFEYFSETQRNKGNFPGRFSGRQFSNSRSEMNVSTLELGDSALYLCASSLAGVGEQYFGPGTRLTVT.

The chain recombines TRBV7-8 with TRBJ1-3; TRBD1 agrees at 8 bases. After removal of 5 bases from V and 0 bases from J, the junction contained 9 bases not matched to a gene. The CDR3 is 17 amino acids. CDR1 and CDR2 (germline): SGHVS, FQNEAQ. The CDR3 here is CASSIGQGHLSGNTIYF. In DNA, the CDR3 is TGTGCCAGCAGCATCGGACAGGGCCATCTCTCTGGAAACACCATATATTTT.

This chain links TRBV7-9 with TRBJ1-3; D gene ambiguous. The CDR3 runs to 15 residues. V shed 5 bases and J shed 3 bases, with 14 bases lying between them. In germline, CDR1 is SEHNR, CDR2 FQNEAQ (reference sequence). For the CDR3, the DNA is TGTGCCAGCAGCCCTCATATACTCCGTGGAAACACCATATATTTT. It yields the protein CASSPHILRGNTIYF.

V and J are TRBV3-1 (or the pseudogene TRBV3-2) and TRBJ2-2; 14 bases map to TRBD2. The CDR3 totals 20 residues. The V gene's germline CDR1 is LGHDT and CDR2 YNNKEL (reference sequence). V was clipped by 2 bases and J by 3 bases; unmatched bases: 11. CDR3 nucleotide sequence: TGTGCCAGCAGCCAAAGGCCCGGGACTAGCGGGAGAGTGGACACCGGGGAGCTGTTTTTT. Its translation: CASSQRPGTSGRVDTGELFF.

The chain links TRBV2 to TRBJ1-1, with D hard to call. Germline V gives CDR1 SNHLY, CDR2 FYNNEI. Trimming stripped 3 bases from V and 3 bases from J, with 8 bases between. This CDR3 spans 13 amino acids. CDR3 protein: CASSEVRYTEAFF. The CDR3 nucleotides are TGTGCCAGCAGTGAGGTCAGGTACACTGAAGCTTTCTTT.

The CDR3 DNA is TGTGCCAGCAGCCTTCGGGAGCAGGGACCCCTCGAGCAGTACTTC. This sequence encodes CASSLREQGPLEQYF. The V and J genes are TRBV5-4 and TRBJ2-7; perhaps TRBD2 as D (6 bases). V shed 4 bases and J shed 6 bases, with 20 bases lying between them. CDR3 length: 15 residues. CDR1 is SGHNT and CDR2 is YYREEE in the germline V gene (reference sequence).

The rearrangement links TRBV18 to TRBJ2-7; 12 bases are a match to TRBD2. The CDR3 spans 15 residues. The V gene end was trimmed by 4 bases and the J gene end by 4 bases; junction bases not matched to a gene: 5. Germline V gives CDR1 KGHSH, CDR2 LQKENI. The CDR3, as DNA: TGTGCCAGCTCACAGACTAGCGGGAGTTTTTACGAGCAGTACTTC. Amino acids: CASSQTSGSFYEQYF.

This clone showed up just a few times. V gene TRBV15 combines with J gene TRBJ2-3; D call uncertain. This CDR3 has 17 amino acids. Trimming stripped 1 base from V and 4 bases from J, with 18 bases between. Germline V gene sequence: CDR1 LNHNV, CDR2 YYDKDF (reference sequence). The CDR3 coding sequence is TGTGCCACCAGCAGAGTATTAGTCACCCAGCGCGCAGATACGCAGTATTTT. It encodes CATSRVLVTQRADTQYF.

In DNA form, the CDR3 reads TGCGCCAGCAGCCAAGATCGGGACTCTAGGGATGAGCAGTTCTTC. It is translated as CASSQDRDSRDEQFF. The chain has TRBV4-1 and TRBJ2-1; D possibly corresponds to TRBD2 (6 bases). There are 15 residues in the CDR3. V gave up 0 bases and J gave up 8 bases, with 14 bases separating them. The germline CDR1 and CDR2 sequences are MGHRA and YSYEKL.

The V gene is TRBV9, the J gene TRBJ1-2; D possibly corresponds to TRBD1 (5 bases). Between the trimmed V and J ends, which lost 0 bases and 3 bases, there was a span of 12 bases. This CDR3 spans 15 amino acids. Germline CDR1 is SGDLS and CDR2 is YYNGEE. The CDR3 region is CASSVASGGDYGYTF. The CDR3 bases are TGTGCCAGCAGCGTAGCATCCGGGGGAGACTATGGCTACACCTTC.

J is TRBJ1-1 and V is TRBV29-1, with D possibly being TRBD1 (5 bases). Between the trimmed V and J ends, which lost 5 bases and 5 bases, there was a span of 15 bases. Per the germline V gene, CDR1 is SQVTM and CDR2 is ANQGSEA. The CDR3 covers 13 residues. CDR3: CSVLGGGWTEAFF. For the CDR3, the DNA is TGCAGCGTTCTGGGCGGGGGGTGGACTGAAGCTTTCTTT.

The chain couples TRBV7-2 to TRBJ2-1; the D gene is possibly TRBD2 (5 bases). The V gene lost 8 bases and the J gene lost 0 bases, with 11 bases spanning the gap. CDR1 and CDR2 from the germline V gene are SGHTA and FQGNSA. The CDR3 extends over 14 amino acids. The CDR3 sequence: CASCRGSSYNEQFF. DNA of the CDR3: TGTGCCAGCTGTCGGGGTAGCTCCTACAATGAGCAGTTCTTC.

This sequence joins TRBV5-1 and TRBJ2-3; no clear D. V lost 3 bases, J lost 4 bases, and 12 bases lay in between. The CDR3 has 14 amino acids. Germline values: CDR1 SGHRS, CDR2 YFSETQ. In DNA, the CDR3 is TGCGCCAGCAGCTCCCCCCCCCTCTCAGATACGCAGTATTTT. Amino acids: CASSSPPLSDTQYF.

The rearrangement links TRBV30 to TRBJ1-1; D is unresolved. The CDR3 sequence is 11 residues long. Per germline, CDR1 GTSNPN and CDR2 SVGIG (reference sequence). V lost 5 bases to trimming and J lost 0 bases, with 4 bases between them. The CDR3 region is CAWVMNTEAFF. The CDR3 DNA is TGTGCCTGGGTCATGAACACTGAAGCTTTCTTT.

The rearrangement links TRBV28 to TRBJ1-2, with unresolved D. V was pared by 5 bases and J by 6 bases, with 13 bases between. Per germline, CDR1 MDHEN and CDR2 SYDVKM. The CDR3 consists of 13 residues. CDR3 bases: TGTGCCAGCAGTCCCCCCTCCAGTCATGGCTACACCTTC. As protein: CASSPPSSHGYTF.

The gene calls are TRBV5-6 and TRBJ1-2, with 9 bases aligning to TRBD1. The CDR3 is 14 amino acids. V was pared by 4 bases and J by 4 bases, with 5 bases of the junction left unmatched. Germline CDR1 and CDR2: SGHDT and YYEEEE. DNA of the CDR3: TGTGCCAGCAGCGCGACAGGGGGGACCTATGGCTACACCTTC. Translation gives CASSATGGTYGYTF.

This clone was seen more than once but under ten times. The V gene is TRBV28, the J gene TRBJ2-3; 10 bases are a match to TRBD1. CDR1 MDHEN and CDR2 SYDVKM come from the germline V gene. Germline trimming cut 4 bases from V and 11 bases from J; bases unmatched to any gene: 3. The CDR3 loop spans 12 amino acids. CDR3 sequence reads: CASSWDRGKQYF. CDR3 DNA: TGTGCCAGCAGTTGGGACAGGGGAAAGCAGTATTTT. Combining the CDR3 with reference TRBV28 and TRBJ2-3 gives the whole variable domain DVKVTQSSRYLVKRTGEKVFLECVQDMDHENMFWYRQDPGLGLRLIYFSYDVKMKEKGDIPEGYSVSREKKERFSLILESASTNQTSMYLCASSWDRGKQYFGPGTRLTVL.

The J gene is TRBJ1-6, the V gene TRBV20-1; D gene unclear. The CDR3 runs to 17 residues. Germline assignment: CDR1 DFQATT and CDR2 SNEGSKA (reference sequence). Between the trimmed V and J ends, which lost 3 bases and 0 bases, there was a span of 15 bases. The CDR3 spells CSASLRAESSYNSPLHF. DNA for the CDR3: TGCAGTGCTAGTTTGAGGGCCGAGAGCTCCTATAATTCACCCCTCCACTTT.

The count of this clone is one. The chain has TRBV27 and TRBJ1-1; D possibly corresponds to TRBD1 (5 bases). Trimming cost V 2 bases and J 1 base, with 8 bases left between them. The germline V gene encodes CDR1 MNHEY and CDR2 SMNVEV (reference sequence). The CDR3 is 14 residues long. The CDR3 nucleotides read TGTGCCAGCAGTTTACTAAGGGGGAACACTGAAGCTTTCTTT. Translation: CASSLLRGNTEAFF.

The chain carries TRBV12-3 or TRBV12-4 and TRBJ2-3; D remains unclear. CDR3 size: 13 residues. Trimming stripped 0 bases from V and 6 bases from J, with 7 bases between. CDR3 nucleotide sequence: TGTGCCAGCAGTTTAGCAGCAACGGATACGCAGTATTTT. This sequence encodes CASSLAATDTQYF.